This T cell receptor (beta chain) originates from a study of post-analysis software for immune sequencing data. General study results and limits: Co-batched samples clustered tightly together by F measure. Patients showed TRBV5-6, TRBV5-1 and TRBV20-1 among about five TRBV segments more frequent than in controls. Significantly lower normalized Chao1 diversity was seen in multiple sclerosis patients than in controls.

The sample holds a few counts of this clonotype. Its specificity is unknown. Per germline, CDR1 DFQATT and CDR2 SNEGSKA (reference sequence). CDR3 length: 13 residues. V gave up 3 bases and J gave up 5 bases; unmatched junction bases: 4. The TCR beta cDNA libraries carried unique molecular identifiers. Between roughly 0.9 and 11 million T cells gave rise to around 500,000 cDNA molecules. Using its own MiXCR run on the PCR reads, TCRdb lists one record per CDR3 protein. Of 750,000 to 950,000 distinct CDR3 sequences in the sample, about 53% were seen once. This rearrangement joins TRBV20-1 to TRBJ2-1; TRBD2 matches 7 bases. The sample was blood. The TCR was taken from a girl aged 5 to 17 with multiple sclerosis. The CDR3 coding sequence is TGCAGTGCTAGGGATACTAGCGACAATGAGCAGTTCTTC. Protein product: CSARDTSDNEQFF.